The 29 T cell receptor beta chains presented below share a single source sample, sequenced in a study of metastatic and nonmetastatic thyroid tumors. There were no patients who had received any treatment before thyroid surgery. TCRdb reprocessed the PCR reads via MiXCR. The sample has 20,000 to 25,000 clones; 12% are singletons. Sequenced material: blood. Receptors originate from a male donor with papillary thyroid cancer or a benign thyroid nodule (not recorded which). Some clones in this sample may be carry-over from other donors' samples.

This clone appeared many times. The V and J genes are TRBV7-3 and TRBJ1-6; D unresolved. The CDR3 runs 15 residues. V was cut by 2 bases and J by 7 bases, with 12 bases left in between. CDR1 is SGHTA and CDR2 is FQGTGA in the germline V gene. CDR3 loop: CASSLESGRNSPLHF. The CDR3 nucleotides are TGTGCCAGCAGCTTAGAGTCGGGTCGGAATTCACCCCTCCACTTT.

This clone was counted at least ten times. The rearrangement links TRBV20-1 to TRBJ2-5; a weak D match, TRBD2 (6 bases). Germline V gene data show CDR1 as DFQATT and CDR2 as SNEGSKA (reference sequence). CDR3 size: 13 residues. V was clipped by 6 bases and J by 4 bases, with 15 bases between them. Here the CDR3 reads CSAPPTRLETQYF. CDR3 sequence (DNA): TGCAGTGCCCCCCCGACTAGGCTAGAGACCCAGTACTTC.

The table lists this clone with many counts. This sequence joins TRBV10-2 and TRBJ1-5; unclear D gene. The V gene's germline CDR1 is WSHSY and CDR2 SAAADI. The germline V and J ends were trimmed by 2 bases and 4 bases, with 9 bases remaining between them. The CDR3 has 14 amino acids. The CDR3 bases are TGCGCCAGCAGTGAGACAGCACCAAATCAGCCCCAGCATTTT. Translation: CASSETAPNQPQHF.

This clone was seen more than once but under ten times. CDR3 nucleotides: TGTGCCAGCAGCTCCGCCGGGGAGGCGCAGTTCTTC. Its translation: CASSSAGEAQFF. The chain carries TRBV7-3 and TRBJ2-1; possible D gene TRBD2, 6 bases. With 4 bases removed from V and 12 bases from J, the gap between germline ends came to 13 bases. Looked up from germline, CDR1 is SGHTA and CDR2 is FQGTGA. The CDR3 loop spans 12 amino acids.

This clone has only a few counts. CDR3 DNA: TGTGCCAGCAGTGAAGCCGGCGGGAGGTCAGATACGCAGTATTTT. Protein sequence: CASSEAGGRSDTQYF. The V and J genes are TRBV6-1 and TRBJ2-3; 8 positions match TRBD2. The CDR3 covers 15 residues. CDR1 is MNHNS, CDR2 SASEGT, per germline. After removal of 0 bases from V and 4 bases from J, the junction contained 3 bases not matched to a gene.

The chain recombines TRBV6-1 with TRBJ1-2; possibly TRBD1 for D (5 bases). The germline CDR1 and CDR2 sequences are MNHNS and SASEGT. V lost 7 bases and J lost 9, with 30 bases in between. The CDR3 length is 17 residues. As DNA, the CDR3 is TGTGCCAGCACCCTCAGGACCGACAGAAGCCCTTACAGAAGCTACACCTTC. Its protein is CASTLRTDRSPYRSYTF.

About this clone itself: A read error may explain this, as a much larger clone is one base away. The chain links TRBV7-9 to TRBJ2-7, with 10 bases identical to TRBD1. The V gene end was trimmed by 5 bases and the J gene end by 5 bases; junction bases not matched to a gene: 9. The CDR3 has 15 residues. Germline V gene lookup returns CDR1 SEHNR and CDR2 FQNEAQ (reference sequence). CDR3 nucleotide sequence: TGTGCCAGCAGCGCGGCGACAGGGGGCGTCCACGAGCAGTACTTC. Its protein is CASSAATGGVHEQYF.

This clone appeared many times. The sample has other DNA sequences that encode this CDR3 too. The chain joins TRBV29-1 to TRBJ1-1; D gene unclear. Trimming removed 4 bases from V and 11 bases from J, with 14 bases in between. CDR1 and CDR2 (germline): SQVTM, ANQGSEA. This CDR3 is 11 amino acids long. The CDR3 nucleotides are TGCAGCGTTGTCGACGGCCCGGGGGCTTTCTTT. Translated: CSVVDGPGAFF.

This clone was counted many times. The chain is built from TRBV2 and TRBJ2-5, with D perhaps TRBD2 (5 bases). CDR1 SNHLY and CDR2 FYNNEI come from the germline V gene. Trimming took off 8 bases at V and 1 base at J, with 14 bases between the two ends. The CDR3 is made up of 14 amino acids. Written as DNA, the CDR3 is TGTGCCAGCGGACGGGGAGCGACCCAAGAGACCCAGTACTTC. It codes for CASGRGATQETQYF.

This clone appeared many times. This chain connects TRBV14 to TRBJ2-1, with D tentatively TRBD2 (5 bases). The CDR3 totals 14 residues. Trimming left V 0 bases short and J 13 bases short, with 16 bases between. Germline CDR1 and CDR2: SGHDN and FVKESK. The CDR3 DNA sequence: TGTGCCAGCAGCCAAGAAGGAAGTTGGCGGGTCCAGTTCTTC. Translating gives CASSQEGSWRVQFF.

This clone was observed at least ten times. The CDR3 is CALLAEDEETQYF. The CDR3 DNA is TGTGCCCTCTTAGCTGAAGACGAAGAGACCCAGTACTTC. The gene calls are TRBV2 and TRBJ2-5; D unresolved. V lost 11 bases and J lost 3, with 16 bases in between. The CDR3 spans 13 residues. Germline CDR1 is SNHLY and CDR2 is FYNNEI.

The chain links TRBV5-1 to TRBJ2-2, with TRBD2 identical over 8 bases. V dropped 7 bases and J dropped 6; count of bases not matched to a gene: 8. CDR1 and CDR2 (germline): SGHRS, YFSETQ. The CDR3 runs 14 residues. The CDR3 sequence: CASQASGSPGELFF. CDR3 sequence (DNA): TGCGCCAGCCAGGCTAGCGGGTCCCCCGGGGAGCTGTTTTTT.

By its share, this clone is medium-sized. The chain employs TRBV28 and TRBJ2-7, with D possibly called TRBD1 or TRBD2 (5 bases each). There are 13 residues in the CDR3. CDR1 and CDR2 (germline): MDHEN, SYDVKM. Trimming cost V 5 bases and J 7 bases, with 15 bases left between them. The CDR3 protein is CASSLGPPGEQYF. The CDR3 nucleotides read TGTGCCAGCAGTCTGGGACCACCGGGAGAGCAGTACTTC.

The rearrangement uses TRBV11-2 and TRBJ2-1, with D possibly being TRBD1 or TRBD2 (5 bases each). The CDR3 runs 15 residues. V dropped 0 bases and J dropped 4 bases, with 10 bases sitting between them. Germline CDR1 and CDR2: SGHAT and FQNNGV. Written as DNA, the CDR3 is TGTGCCAGCAGCTTAGACAACGGGGCTTACAATGAGCAGTTCTTC. It specifies CASSLDNGAYNEQFF.

In this sample, this clone turned up a few times. V is TRBV7-2 and J is TRBJ2-2; D perhaps matches TRBD1 (5 bases). V shed 5 bases and J shed 7 bases, with 8 bases lying between them. There are 12 residues in the CDR3. CDR1 is SGHTA and CDR2 is FQGNSA in the germline V gene. The CDR3 here is CASSIRGGELFF. CDR3 in DNA: TGTGCCAGCAGCATAAGGGGCGGGGAGCTGTTTTTT.

The chain uses TRBV5-1 and TRBJ2-5, with D possibly TRBD2 on 5 matching bases. V lost 8 bases and J 2 bases, leaving 16 bases between the germline ends. The CDR3 contains 14 residues. Germline values: CDR1 SGHRS, CDR2 YFSETQ. The chain's CDR3 is CARARRVGQETQYF. CDR3 DNA sequence: TGCGCCAGAGCCCGGCGGGTTGGGCAAGAGACCCAGTACTTC.

This clone appeared a few times. This chain connects TRBV6-6 to TRBJ1-2; 12 bases map to TRBD1. Germline V lookup: CDR1 MNHNY, CDR2 SVGAGI (reference sequence). The CDR3 totals 15 residues. Trimming cost V 4 bases and J 6 bases; bases outside gene matches: 6. The CDR3 DNA is TGTGCCAGCAGTTTATCCGGGACAGGGGGCGATGGCTACACCTTC. This gives the protein CASSLSGTGGDGYTF.

Ten or more counts support this clone. The chain is built from TRBV20-1 and TRBJ2-4; TRBD2 aligns across 14 bases. CDR1 is DFQATT and CDR2 is SNEGSKA in the germline V gene (reference sequence). The V segment lost 5 bases and the J segment 0 bases; nucleotides outside the gene matches: 6. The CDR3 covers 17 residues. CDR3 residues: CSAPPGLAGEAKNIQYF. DNA of the CDR3: TGCAGTGCTCCCCCGGGACTAGCGGGAGAAGCCAAAAACATTCAGTACTTC.

This clone was detected many times. The V gene is TRBV28, the J gene TRBJ2-4; either TRBD1 or TRBD2 may supply D (7 bases each). Trimming took 6 bases from V and 9 from J, leaving 18 bases between them. The CDR3 totals 14 residues. Germline CDR1 is MDHEN and CDR2 is SYDVKM. In DNA form, the CDR3 reads TGTGCCAGCAGCGGAACAGGGGCGGGGGTCATTCAGTACTTC. Protein: CASSGTGAGVIQYF.

There are many counts of this clone. This chain links TRBV18 with TRBJ2-7; TRBD1 matches at 7 bases. The CDR3 totals 13 residues. V shed 9 bases and J 0 bases; nucleotides not matched to a gene: 5. Germline V CDR1 and CDR2: KGHSH, LQKENI. CDR3 coding DNA: TGTGCCAGTGCAGGGGGAAACTCCTACGAGCAGTACTTC. Translation: CASAGGNSYEQYF.

This clone is medium-sized. The V and J genes are TRBV27 and TRBJ1-2; unclear D gene. The CDR3 extends over 13 amino acids. CDR1 and CDR2 from the germline V gene are MNHEY and SMNVEV (reference sequence). Trimming took 3 bases from V and 5 from J, leaving 10 bases between them. The CDR3 DNA sequence: TGTGCCAGCAGTTTCGCACTCTCTTATGGCTACACCTTC. Translating it yields CASSFALSYGYTF.

By share, this clone counts as medium-sized. The chain combines TRBV6-1 with TRBJ1-6, with a possible D match to TRBD1 (6 bases). Per the germline V gene, CDR1 is MNHNS and CDR2 is SASEGT. The CDR3 contains 15 residues. V lost 5 bases, J lost 9 bases, and 17 bases lay in between. CDR3 bases: TGTGCCAGCAGTTCCCGGACAGCTCAGGGTTCACCCCTCCACTTT. Translation gives CASSSRTAQGSPLHF.

This clone was seen repeatedly, ten times or more. A read error may be the cause here, since a much bigger clone is one base away. This CDR3 is also generated by other DNA sequences in the sample. V is TRBV30 and J is TRBJ2-3; 8 bases align to TRBD1. V was clipped by 3 bases and J by 0 bases; unmatched bases: 8. The CDR3 loop spans 16 amino acids. Germline lookup yields CDR1 GTSNPN and CDR2 SVGIG (reference sequence). CDR3 loop: CAWRPRTGISTDTQYF. The DNA for the CDR3 is TGTGCCTGGAGGCCCCGGACAGGGATTAGCACAGATACGCAGTATTTT.

This clone was picked up many times. A much larger clone differs from this one at a single base, so this may be a read error. In the same sample, other DNA sequences code for this CDR3. The chain combines TRBV4-1 with TRBJ2-1, with 7 bases lining up with TRBD1. The germline gives CDR1 MGHRA, CDR2 YSYEKL. The CDR3 has 14 residues. V shed 3 bases, J shed 3 bases, and the junction held 2 bases outside the gene matches. The CDR3 loop reads CASSQGTVYNEQFF. Here the CDR3 DNA reads TGCGCCAGCAGCCAGGGGACAGTCTACAATGAGCAGTTCTTC.

This clone was detected many times. This rearrangement joins TRBV7-6 to TRBJ2-3, with 11 bases that match TRBD2. Germline V CDR1 and CDR2: SGHVS, FNYEAQ. This CDR3 has 16 residues. Germline trimming cut 5 bases from V and 4 bases from J; bases unmatched to any gene: 8. This CDR3 is CASSPGLAGRSDTQYF. Here the CDR3 DNA reads TGTGCCAGCAGCCCAGGACTAGCGGGTCGTTCAGATACGCAGTATTTT.

This clone was seen repeatedly, ten times or more. Other nucleotide sequences in the sample specify the same CDR3. The V and J genes are TRBV20-1 and TRBJ2-7, with 10 bases lining up with TRBD2. The V and J ends lost 1 base and 7 bases, in that order; junction bases with no gene match: 10. The CDR3 is 15 residues long. Germline assignment: CDR1 DFQATT and CDR2 SNEGSKA (reference sequence). CDR3 in amino acids: CSARVGASGSYEQYF. DNA of the CDR3: TGCAGTGCTAGAGTAGGGGCTAGCGGGAGCTATGAGCAGTACTTC.

There are many counts of this clone. This chain uses TRBV7-9 with TRBJ2-7; 7 nucleotides match TRBD1. J was trimmed by 5 bases and V by 0 bases; bases with no gene match: 1. The CDR3 is 13 amino acids. Germline V gene lookup returns CDR1 SEHNR and CDR2 FQNEAQ (reference sequence). The CDR3 reads CASSLATGNEQYF. The CDR3 nucleotides are TGTGCCAGCAGCTTAGCGACAGGGAACGAGCAGTACTTC.

The chain employs TRBV28 and TRBJ2-1; tentatively, D is TRBD1 or TRBD2 (5 bases each). CDR1 is MDHEN, CDR2 SYDVKM, per germline. V lost 5 bases to trimming and J lost 6 bases, with 11 bases between them. There are 13 residues in the CDR3. The CDR3 DNA reads as TGTGCCAGCAGTACTGGGGGTTTCAATGAGCAGTTCTTC. Translation gives CASSTGGFNEQFF.

V gene TRBV11-2 combines with J gene TRBJ2-7, with TRBD1 identical over 7 bases. The CDR3 runs 15 residues. V was clipped by 1 base and J by 1 base; unmatched bases: 4. Per germline, CDR1 SGHAT and CDR2 FQNNGV. CDR3 sequence: CASSLVWDRSYEQYF. The DNA of the CDR3 is TGTGCCAGCAGCTTAGTCTGGGACAGATCCTACGAGCAGTACTTC. Looking up the rest from reference TRBV11-2 and TRBJ2-7 gives the full variable domain: EAGVAQSPRYKIIEKRQSVAFWCNPISGHATLYWYQQILGQGPKLLIQFQNNGVVDDSQLPKDRFSAERLKGVDSTLKIQPAKLEDSAVYLCASSLVWDRSYEQYFGPGTRLTVT.